This T cell receptor (beta chain) was sequenced in a study of cytomegalovirus exposure and HLA in healthy donors. The study ran its PCR with 60 Vbeta and 13 Jbeta primers. This table comes from immunoSEQ multiplex PCR, and its TCRdb copy is limited to in-frame clones, with some not included. The repertoire holds 200,000 or so clones, with about 77% as singletons. Study-wide results and limits: Apparent HLA restriction characterized most CMV-associated TCR beta chains in a later analysis. Among donors in an Asian-associated ancestry cluster, a later analysis reportedly found fewer N-insertions than the approximately 670-donor mean. A later analysis linked a missense DCLRE1C variant to TCR beta V- and J-gene trimming.

As concerns this clone: Its antigen is unidentified.

The CDR3 length is 14 residues. Germline V CDR1 and CDR2: SGHDT, YYEEEE. The trim removed 4 bases at V and 8 bases at J, leaving 5 bases unmatched. Material for sequencing was PBMCs. The gene calls are TRBV5-6 and TRBJ1-4; 10 bases are shared with TRBD1. This sequence originates from a woman aged 25 to 39 in good health and CMV-seronegative. In DNA, the CDR3 is TGTGCCAGCAGCCGGGACAGGGGAGGGGAAAAACTGTTTTTT. Its protein is CASSRDRGGEKLFF.